The 23 T cell receptor beta chains given below trace back to one sample, sequenced in a study of regulatory T cells in long-lasting Graves disease (dated by TCRdb to the early 2020s). Preparation of the library involved multiplex PCR. Sequencer: Illumina HiSeq 4000. CDR3 regions were amplified by Arm-PCR with iRepertoire HTBI primers to construct TCR beta libraries. The public reads were run again by TCRdb, first through fastp at Q25 and then through MiXCR, and only productive beta chains were kept. A single entry per CDR3 protein holds the most common genes and DNA from its merged rows. A total of some 220,000 distinct CDR3 sequences appear in this sample, 15% to 20% of them only once. The biggest ten clones account for 10% to 15% of the sample. The intended sense of this specimen's time point label: newly diagnosed GD, antithyroid drugs for less than 3 months. RNA was extracted from PBMCs in TRIzol for both TCR sequencing and RNA sequencing.

These data are also associated with another study on T cells in Graves' hyperthyroidism and ophthalmopathy.

Specimen: peripheral blood mononuclear cells (PBMCs), collected at new diagnosis, from a patient treated with antithyroid drugs. These receptors came from a woman in her twenties or thirties with Graves disease. Donor details come from another sample of the same person, matched by shared clones.

This clonotype came up many times. V and J are TRBV2 and TRBJ1-1; 7 positions agree with TRBD1. CDR1 is SNHLY, CDR2 FYNNEI, per germline. There are 15 residues in the CDR3. V gave up 4 bases and J gave up 10 bases; unmatched junction bases: 15. Here the CDR3 reads CASSATQGLTGGAFF. For the CDR3, the DNA is TGTGCCAGCAGTGCGACACAGGGGCTCACCGGCGGAGCTTTCTTT.

To note about this clonotype: This sequence may be a read error, since a much larger clone differs from it by one base. This chain uses TRBV5-1 with TRBJ2-7, with 11 bases that match TRBD2. This CDR3 region has 14 residues. CDR1 is SGHRS, CDR2 YFSETQ, per germline. The CDR3 nucleotides are TGCGCCAGCAGCTCGGGACTAGCGGCCTACGAGCACTACTTC. This sequence encodes CASSSGLAAYEHYF.

Of note for this clonotype: This likely comes from a read error, as the CDR3 has no conserved phenylalanine or tryptophan at its end. The chain couples TRBV6-1 to TRBJ1-1; maybe TRBD1 (6 bases). Germline V lookup: CDR1 MNHNS, CDR2 SASEGT. This CDR3 comprises 15 residues. The CDR3, as DNA: TGTGCCAGTGCATCACGGGGGCCCTTGAACACAGAAGCTTTCTCT. Translation gives CASASRGPLNTEAFS.

This clonotype came up many times. V and J are TRBV30 and TRBJ1-4, with D possibly TRBD1 on 5 matching bases. The CDR3 spans 13 residues. Germline V lookup: CDR1 GTSNPN, CDR2 SVGIG (reference sequence). V shed 1 base and J shed 7 bases, with 10 bases lying between them. The CDR3 DNA reads TGTGCCTGGAGTGCAGGGACGGCTGAAAAACTGTTTTTT. Encoded protein: CAWSAGTAEKLFF.

This clonotype was seen more than once but under ten times. The chain has TRBV30 and TRBJ1-4, with D possibly being TRBD1 (6 bases). Trimming shortened V by 1 base and J by 4 bases, and 13 bases separated the two germline ends. Germline CDR1 and CDR2: GTSNPN and SVGIG (reference sequence). The length of the CDR3 is 15 residues. CDR3 bases: TGTGCCTGGAGTGGGAGGGGGGCGGTTAATGAAAAACTGTTTTTT. Translation gives CAWSGRGAVNEKLFF.

This clonotype has ten or more counts. The genes are TRBV9 and TRBJ1-6, with D perhaps matching TRBD1 (5 bases). Germline CDR1 and CDR2: SGDLS and YYNGEE. This CDR3 contains 15 residues. Trimming shortened V by 2 bases and J by 10 bases, and 16 bases separated the two germline ends. This chain's CDR3 is CASSVWGPDGSPLHF. DNA for the CDR3: TGTGCCAGCAGCGTCTGGGGACCCGACGGGTCACCCCTCCACTTT.

The table lists this clonotype with many counts. The chain joins TRBV28 to TRBJ1-4; D remains unclear. Germline V gene sequence: CDR1 MDHEN, CDR2 SYDVKM. V lost 8 bases, J lost 7 bases, and 17 bases lay in between. There are 14 residues in the CDR3. CDR3: CASGNIPPGEKLFF. The CDR3 bases are TGTGCCAGCGGGAACATCCCGCCAGGTGAAAAACTGTTTTTT.

This clonotype was seen ten or more times. The junction departs from germline at one end; a sequencing error may be responsible. The CDR3 bases are TGTGCCAGCAGCACAGGGGCCCCGCTAGATTTC. Amino acids: CASSTGAPLDF. This chain joins TRBV2 and TRBJ2-1; 7 bases are shared with TRBD1. The CDR3 loop spans 11 amino acids. Germline CDR1 reads SNHLY; CDR2 reads FYNNEI.

This clonotype was recorded at least ten times. The J gene is TRBJ1-6, the V gene TRBV7-9; TRBD1 is a possible D gene (6 bases). Germline V CDR1 and CDR2: SEHNR, FQNEAQ (reference sequence). Trimming took off 1 base at V and 7 bases at J, with 11 bases between the two ends. This CDR3 has 15 residues. Written as DNA, the CDR3 is TGTGCCAGCAGCTTAGACGGGACAAAGAATTCACCCCTCCACTTT. Its translation: CASSLDGTKNSPLHF.

This clonotype has a count of ten or more. V is TRBV30 and J is TRBJ1-1, with D perhaps TRBD1 (5 bases). This CDR3 spans 14 amino acids. CDR1 is GTSNPN and CDR2 is SVGIG in the germline V gene (reference sequence). V was cut by 0 bases and J by 6 bases, with 14 bases left in between. The CDR3 sequence is CAWSVQAWRPEAFF. The CDR3 nucleotides read TGTGCCTGGAGTGTACAGGCTTGGCGGCCTGAAGCTTTCTTT.

This clonotype has ten or more counts. This chain connects TRBV11-2 to TRBJ2-7, with 12 bases that match TRBD2. This CDR3 region has 14 residues. Germline CDR1 is SGHAT and CDR2 is FQNNGV. V shed 5 bases, J shed 7 bases, and the junction held 6 bases outside the gene matches. The CDR3 DNA reads as TGTGCCAGCAGCCTAGCGGGGGGGACTAGAGAGCAGTACTTC. This encodes CASSLAGGTREQYF.

Notes on this clonotype: A far larger clone is off by one base, so a read error is likely. The chain uses TRBV3-1 and TRBJ2-1; TRBD1 agrees at 9 bases. With the DNA end fitting TRBJ2-5 better, the J assignment may be wrong. The CDR3 is 15 residues long. Germline assignment: CDR1 LGHDT and CDR2 YNNKEL (reference sequence). The CDR3 spells CAGSQTGGLQETQYF. The CDR3 bases are TGTGCCGGCAGCCAGACAGGGGGTCTCCAAGAGACCCAGTACTTC.

Remarks on this clonotype: A read error is possible here, since a much larger clone lies one base away. The rearrangement joins TRBV10-2 to TRBJ2-2; D is uncertain. The CDR3 sequence is 14 residues long. The germline V gene has CDR1 WSHSY and CDR2 SAAADI. The CDR3 bases are TGCGCCGGCAGTGCAGAGTACATGGGGGGGGAGCTGTTTTTT. Translation gives CAGSAEYMGGELFF.

This clonotype was counted many times. The chain has TRBV27 and TRBJ2-7; D unresolved. The CDR3 runs 13 residues. Trimming pared 8 bases from V and 4 bases from J, leaving 15 bases between. Germline CDR1 reads MNHEY; CDR2 reads SMNVEV (reference sequence). DNA of the CDR3: TGTGCCAGCGGCGCTAACAACGAGTACGAGCAGTACTTC. It codes for CASGANNEYEQYF.

This clonotype has ten or more counts. The chain combines TRBV7-9 with TRBJ1-4; unclear D gene. The CDR3 loop spans 11 amino acids. Trimming shortened V by 3 bases and J by 11 bases, and 7 bases separated the two germline ends. Germline CDR1 and CDR2: SEHNR and FQNEAQ (reference sequence). The CDR3 here is CASSLSGKLFF. In DNA form, the CDR3 reads TGTGCCAGCAGCTTGTCCGGGAAACTGTTTTTT.

The table lists this clonotype with a few counts. This sequence joins TRBV7-8 and TRBJ2-3; a possible D gene is TRBD1 (5 bases). V was clipped by 5 bases and J by 4 bases, with 13 bases between them. This CDR3 is built from 14 residues. Germline V gives CDR1 SGHVS, CDR2 FQNEAQ. The CDR3 nucleotides read TGTGCCAGCAGCGGGCAGGGTTCGGCAGATACGCAGTATTTT. Its translation: CASSGQGSADTQYF.

This clonotype was recorded at least ten times. The V and J genes are TRBV6-1 and TRBJ2-1, with D perhaps matching TRBD2 (6 bases). Germline V gives CDR1 MNHNS, CDR2 SASEGT. The CDR3 runs 15 residues. The V and J ends lost 6 bases and 5 bases respectively, with 17 bases between them. CDR3 amino acids: CASREGLKEHNEQFF. The CDR3, as DNA: TGTGCCAGCAGGGAGGGCCTCAAAGAACACAATGAGCAGTTCTTC.

The genes are TRBV20-1 and TRBJ2-1; the match to TRBD2 covers 13 bases. The CDR3 sequence is 14 residues long. The V gene's germline CDR1 is DFQATT and CDR2 SNEGSKA (reference sequence). Germline trimming cut 6 bases from V and 9 bases from J; bases unmatched to any gene: 8. CDR3: CSAPTSGRALEQFF. CDR3 sequence (DNA): TGCAGTGCCCCAACTAGCGGGAGGGCCCTTGAGCAGTTCTTC.

At least ten counts were recorded for this clonotype. V usage is TRBV20-1 and J usage is TRBJ2-6, with D hard to call. The CDR3 runs to 17 residues. Germline V gene sequence: CDR1 DFQATT, CDR2 SNEGSKA (reference sequence). Trimming shortened V by 3 bases and J by 0 bases, and 15 bases separated the two germline ends. The DNA for the CDR3 is TGCAGTGCTAGGGCTAGGAAGCTTCACTCTGGGGCCAACGTCCTGACTTTC. This translates into CSARARKLHSGANVLTF.

V and J are TRBV29-1 and TRBJ2-7; 8 positions match TRBD1. The V gene's germline CDR1 is SQVTM and CDR2 ANQGSEA. The length of the CDR3 is 12 residues. Unmatched junction bases numbered 6, after V lost 6 bases and J lost 5 bases. The CDR3 loop is CSVQLDRDEQYF. The CDR3 DNA reads TGCAGCGTACAATTGGACAGGGACGAGCAGTACTTC.

The chain links TRBV3-1 to TRBJ2-4; D unresolved. Looked up from germline, CDR1 is LGHDT and CDR2 is YNNKEL (reference sequence). This CDR3 contains 18 residues. The germline V and J ends were trimmed by 5 bases and 1 base, with 21 bases remaining between them. CDR3 residues: CASSSTWGLRRAKNIQYF. CDR3 bases: TGTGCCAGCAGCTCTACATGGGGTCTCAGAAGGGCCAAAAACATTCAGTACTTC.

A few counts support this clonotype. The genes are TRBV18 and TRBJ1-4, with 9 positions matching TRBD1. There are 14 residues in the CDR3. Trimming removed 5 bases from V and 6 bases from J; junction bases left unmatched: 4. Germline V lookup: CDR1 KGHSH, CDR2 LQKENI. CDR3 amino acids: CASSTQGADEKLFF. CDR3 nucleotides: TGTGCCAGCTCAACACAGGGGGCGGATGAAAAACTGTTTTTT.

This clonotype was detected ten times or more. The chain employs TRBV5-1 and TRBJ1-1, with no clear D. Trimming removed 3 bases at V and 2 bases at J, with 14 bases between. The germline V gene encodes CDR1 SGHRS and CDR2 YFSETQ. The CDR3 length is 15 residues. This CDR3 is CASSSSMTVNTEAFF. Here the CDR3 DNA reads TGCGCCAGCAGCTCGTCCATGACTGTCAACACTGAAGCTTTCTTT.